Given below is one T cell receptor beta chain in context. Its antigen remains unknown. The data derive from a study of OX40 agonist ivuxolimab in advanced cancers. Study information: Patients in the trial were receiving intravenous ivuxolimab every 2 weeks, at doses of 0.01 to 10 mg/kg. Eligibility rules accepted prior anti-PD-1, anti-PD-L1 or anti-CTLA-4 therapy, and around 43% had some.

Only in-frame clones appear in the TCRdb table, and some are missing; sequencing was by immunoSEQ multiplex PCR. The sample includes roughly 80,000 clones, 87% of them seen just once. Blood was sampled at baseline, cycle 4 day 1, and cycle 7 day 1. Findings and caveats of the study: The average count of expanded clones was higher among CD8+ T cells than among CD4+.

The CDR3 consists of 16 residues. Trimming shortened V by 0 bases and J by 4 bases, and 15 bases separated the two germline ends. Germline CDR1 and CDR2: MNHEY and SVGAGI. The clonotype was recovered from an adult with an advanced solid tumor such as melanoma, head and neck, liver or kidney cancer. Source: CD4+ or CD8+ T cells sorted from blood, taken in a trial of the OX40 agonist ivuxolimab. The chain combines TRBV6-5 with TRBJ1-2; perhaps TRBD1 as D (6 bases). CDR3 protein: CASSYSSQGRAYGYTF. In DNA form, the CDR3 reads TGTGCCAGCAGTTACTCGAGTCAGGGGCGCGCCTATGGCTACACCTTC.